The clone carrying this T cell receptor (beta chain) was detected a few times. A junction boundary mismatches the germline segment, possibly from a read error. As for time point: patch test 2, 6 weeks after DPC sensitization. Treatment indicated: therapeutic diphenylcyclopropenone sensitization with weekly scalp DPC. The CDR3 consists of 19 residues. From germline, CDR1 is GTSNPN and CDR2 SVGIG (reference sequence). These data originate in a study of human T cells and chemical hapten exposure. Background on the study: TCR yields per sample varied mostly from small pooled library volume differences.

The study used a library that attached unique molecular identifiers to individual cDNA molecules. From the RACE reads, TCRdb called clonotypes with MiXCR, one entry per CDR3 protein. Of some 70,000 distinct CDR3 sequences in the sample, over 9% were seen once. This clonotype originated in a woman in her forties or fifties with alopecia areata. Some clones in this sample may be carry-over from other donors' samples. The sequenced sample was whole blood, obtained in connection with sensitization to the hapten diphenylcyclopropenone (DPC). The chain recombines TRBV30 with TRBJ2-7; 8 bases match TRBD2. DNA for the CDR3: TGTGCCAGGAGGTGGGCCGGGAGGGCAGCAAATACCCCCCTCTACGAGCAGTACTTC. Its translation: CARRWAGRAANTPLYEQYF.